Described below is a single T cell receptor beta chain sequence and its context. Per the original data handling: Amplification from reference gene primers served as the basis for estimated nucleated cell counts. Only in-frame clones appear in the TCRdb table, and some are missing; sequencing was by immunoSEQ multiplex PCR. V, J and clone size were drawn from that table, and D and trimming were deduced from the DNA. In the table there are 70,000 or so clones, roughly 87% of which are singletons. This specimen belongs to a study of blood T cell repertoires in COVID-19. On the study more broadly: Acute and convalescent COVID-19 specimens originated in the United States, Italy and Spain. PBMCs, B-cell-depleted T cells, or T cells provided the cDNA or gDNA that made up the material.

The CDR3 sequence is 15 residues long. V was pared by 1 base and J by 1 base, with 11 bases between. Looked up from germline, CDR1 is SGHRS and CDR2 is YFSETQ. Sequencing was performed on peripheral blood. This clonotype was sampled from a woman aged 45-65 years with acute or convalescent COVID-19. The chain carries TRBV5-1 and TRBJ1-1, with a weak D call TRBD1 (6 bases). The DNA for the CDR3 is TGCGCCAGCAGCTTGACAGGGATGGCGAACACTGAAGCTTTCTTT. Its translation is CASSLTGMANTEAFF.